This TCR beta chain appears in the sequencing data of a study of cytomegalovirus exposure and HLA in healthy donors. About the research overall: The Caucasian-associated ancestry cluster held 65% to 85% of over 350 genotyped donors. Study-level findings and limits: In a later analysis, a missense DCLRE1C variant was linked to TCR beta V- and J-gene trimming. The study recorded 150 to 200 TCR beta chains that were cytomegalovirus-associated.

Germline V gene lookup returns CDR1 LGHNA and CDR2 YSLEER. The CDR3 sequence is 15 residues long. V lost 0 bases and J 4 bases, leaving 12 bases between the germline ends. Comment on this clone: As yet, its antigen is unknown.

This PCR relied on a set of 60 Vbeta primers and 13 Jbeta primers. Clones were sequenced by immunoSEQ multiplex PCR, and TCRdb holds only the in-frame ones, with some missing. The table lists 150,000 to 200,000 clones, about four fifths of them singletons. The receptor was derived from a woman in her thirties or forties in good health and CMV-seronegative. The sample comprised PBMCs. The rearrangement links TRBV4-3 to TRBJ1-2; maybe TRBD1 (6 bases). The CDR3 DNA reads TGCGCCAGCAGCCAAGACTCGACAGGCCTCTATGGCTACACCTTC. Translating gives CASSQDSTGLYGYTF.